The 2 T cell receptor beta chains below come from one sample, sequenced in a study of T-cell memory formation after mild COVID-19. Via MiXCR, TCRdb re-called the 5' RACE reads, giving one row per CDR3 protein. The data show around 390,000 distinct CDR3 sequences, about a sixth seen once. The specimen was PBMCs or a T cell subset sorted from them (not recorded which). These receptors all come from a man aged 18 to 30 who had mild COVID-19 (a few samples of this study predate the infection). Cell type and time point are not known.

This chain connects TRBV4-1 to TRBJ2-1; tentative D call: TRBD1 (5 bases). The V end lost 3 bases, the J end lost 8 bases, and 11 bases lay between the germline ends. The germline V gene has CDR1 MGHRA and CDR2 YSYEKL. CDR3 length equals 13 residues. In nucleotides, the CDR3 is TGCGCCAGCAGCCACCCCATAGGGGATGAGCAGTTCTTC. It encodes CASSHPIGDEQFF.

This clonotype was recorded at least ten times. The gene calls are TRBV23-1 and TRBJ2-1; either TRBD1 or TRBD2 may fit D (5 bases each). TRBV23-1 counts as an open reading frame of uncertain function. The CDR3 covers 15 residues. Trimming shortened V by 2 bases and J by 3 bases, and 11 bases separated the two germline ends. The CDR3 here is CASSQEGFLYNEQFF. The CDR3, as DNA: TGCGCCAGCAGTCAAGAGGGGTTCCTCTACAATGAGCAGTTCTTC.